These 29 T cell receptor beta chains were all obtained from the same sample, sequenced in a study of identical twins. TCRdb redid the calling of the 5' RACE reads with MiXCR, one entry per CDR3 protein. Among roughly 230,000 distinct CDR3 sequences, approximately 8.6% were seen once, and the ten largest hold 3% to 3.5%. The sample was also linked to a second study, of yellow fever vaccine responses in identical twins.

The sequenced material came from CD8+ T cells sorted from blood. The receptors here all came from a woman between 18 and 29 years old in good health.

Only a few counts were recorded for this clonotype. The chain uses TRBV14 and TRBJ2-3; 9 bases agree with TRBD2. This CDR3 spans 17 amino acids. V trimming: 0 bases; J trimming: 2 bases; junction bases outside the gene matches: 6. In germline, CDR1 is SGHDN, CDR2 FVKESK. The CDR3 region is CASSQDLAGLSTDTQYF. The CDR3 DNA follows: TGTGCCAGCAGCCAAGATCTAGCGGGGCTCTCCACAGATACGCAGTATTTT.

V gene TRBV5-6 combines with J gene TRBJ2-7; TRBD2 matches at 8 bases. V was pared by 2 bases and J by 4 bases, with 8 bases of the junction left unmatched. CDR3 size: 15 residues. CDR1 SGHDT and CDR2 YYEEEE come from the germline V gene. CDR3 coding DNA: TGTGCCAGCAGCTTCGGGCAGGGCGGGAGGTACGAGCAGTACTTC. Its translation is CASSFGQGGRYEQYF. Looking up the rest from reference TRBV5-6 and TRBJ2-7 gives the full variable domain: DAGVTQSPTHLIKTRGQQVTLRCSPKSGHDTVSWYQQALGQGPQFIFQYYEEEERQRGNFPDRFSGHQFPNYSSELNVNALLLGDSALYLCASSFGQGGRYEQYFGPGTRLTVT.

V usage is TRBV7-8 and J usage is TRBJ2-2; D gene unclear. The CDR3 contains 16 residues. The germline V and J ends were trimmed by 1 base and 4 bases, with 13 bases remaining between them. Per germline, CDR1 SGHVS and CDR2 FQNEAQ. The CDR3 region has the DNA TGTGCCAGCAGCTTAGATCCGAATCCGCCCACCGGGGAGCTGTTTTTT. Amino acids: CASSLDPNPPTGELFF.

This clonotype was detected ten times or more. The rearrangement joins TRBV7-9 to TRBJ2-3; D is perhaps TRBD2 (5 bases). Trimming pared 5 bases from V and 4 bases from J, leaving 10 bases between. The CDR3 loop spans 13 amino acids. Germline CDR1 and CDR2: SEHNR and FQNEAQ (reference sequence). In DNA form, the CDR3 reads TGTGCCAGCAGCCCAAGCGGTGCAGATACGCAGTATTTT. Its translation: CASSPSGADTQYF.

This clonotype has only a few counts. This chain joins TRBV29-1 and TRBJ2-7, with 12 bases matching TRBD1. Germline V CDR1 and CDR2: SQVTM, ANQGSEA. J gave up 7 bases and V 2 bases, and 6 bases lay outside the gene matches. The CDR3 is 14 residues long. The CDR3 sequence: CSVEPGQGAGEQYF. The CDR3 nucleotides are TGCAGCGTTGAACCGGGACAGGGGGCAGGGGAGCAGTACTTC.

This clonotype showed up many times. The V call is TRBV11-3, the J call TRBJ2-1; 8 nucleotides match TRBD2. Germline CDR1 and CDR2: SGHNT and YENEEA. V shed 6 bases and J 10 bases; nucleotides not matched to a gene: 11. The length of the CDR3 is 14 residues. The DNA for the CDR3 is TGTGCCAGCAGAAAATTAGCGGGATCTGGGGAGCAGTTCTTC. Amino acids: CASRKLAGSGEQFF.

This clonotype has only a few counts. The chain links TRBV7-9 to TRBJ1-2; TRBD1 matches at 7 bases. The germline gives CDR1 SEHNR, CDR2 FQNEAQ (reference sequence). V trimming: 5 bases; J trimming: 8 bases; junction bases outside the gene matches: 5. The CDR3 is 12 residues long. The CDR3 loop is CASSAAGGGYTF. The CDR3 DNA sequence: TGTGCCAGCAGCGCCGCAGGGGGAGGCTACACCTTC.

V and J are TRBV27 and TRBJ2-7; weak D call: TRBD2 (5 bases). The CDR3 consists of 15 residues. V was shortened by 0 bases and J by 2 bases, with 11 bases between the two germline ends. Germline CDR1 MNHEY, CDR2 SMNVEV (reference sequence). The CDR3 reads CASSLSRGKAYEQYF. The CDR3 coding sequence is TGTGCCAGCAGTTTATCTCGGGGTAAGGCCTACGAGCAGTACTTC.

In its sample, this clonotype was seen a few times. The CDR3 DNA sequence: TGTGCCAGCACTTCCATAGGGGGGGCCGGGGAGCTGTTTTTT. Amino acids: CASTSIGGAGELFF. The chain has TRBV12-3 or TRBV12-4 and TRBJ2-2, with D perhaps matching TRBD2 (7 bases). CDR3 length: 14 amino acids. Trimming cost V 7 bases and J 6 bases, with 15 bases left between them.

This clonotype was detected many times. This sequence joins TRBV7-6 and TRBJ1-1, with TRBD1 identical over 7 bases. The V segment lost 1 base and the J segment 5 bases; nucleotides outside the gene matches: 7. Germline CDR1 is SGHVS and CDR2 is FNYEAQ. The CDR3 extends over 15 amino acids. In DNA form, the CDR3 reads TGTGCCAGCAGCTTAGTATCCAGGGGGAGGACTGAAGCTTTCTTT. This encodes CASSLVSRGRTEAFF.

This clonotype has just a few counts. The CDR3 DNA reads as TGTGCCAGCAGCTACCCTAGCGGGGGGAGGAATGAGCAGTTCTTC. It yields the protein CASSYPSGGRNEQFF. The rearrangement joins TRBV11-2 to TRBJ2-1, with TRBD2 matching 11 bases. The CDR3 extends over 15 amino acids. Germline-derived CDR1 and CDR2 are SGHAT and FQNNGV. The V and J ends lost 4 bases and 7 bases, in that order; junction bases with no gene match: 6. The entire variable domain, with the rest obtained from reference TRBV11-2 and TRBJ2-1, is as follows: EAGVAQSPRYKIIEKRQSVAFWCNPISGHATLYWYQQILGQGPKLLIQFQNNGVVDDSQLPKDRFSAERLKGVDSTLKIQPAKLEDSAVYLCASSYPSGGRNEQFFGPGTRLTVL.

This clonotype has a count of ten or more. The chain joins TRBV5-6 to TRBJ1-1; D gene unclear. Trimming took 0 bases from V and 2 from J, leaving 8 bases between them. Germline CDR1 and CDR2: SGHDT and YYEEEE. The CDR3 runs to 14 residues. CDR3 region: CASSLAQANTEAFF. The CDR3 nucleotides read TGTGCCAGCAGCTTGGCGCAGGCTAACACTGAAGCTTTCTTT.

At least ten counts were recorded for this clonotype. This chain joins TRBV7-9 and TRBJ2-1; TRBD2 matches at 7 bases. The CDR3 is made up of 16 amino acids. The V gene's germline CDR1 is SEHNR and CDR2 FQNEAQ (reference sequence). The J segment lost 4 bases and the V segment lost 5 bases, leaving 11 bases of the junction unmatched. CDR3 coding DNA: TGTGCCAGCAGCATCTGGGGGACTAAACCTTACAATGAGCAGTTCTTC. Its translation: CASSIWGTKPYNEQFF.

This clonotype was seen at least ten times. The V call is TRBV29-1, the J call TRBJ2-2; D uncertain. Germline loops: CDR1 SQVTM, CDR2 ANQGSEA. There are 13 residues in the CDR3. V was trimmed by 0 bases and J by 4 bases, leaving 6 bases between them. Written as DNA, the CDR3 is TGCAGCGTTGAAGAGACGTTCACCGGGGAGCTGTTTTTT. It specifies CSVEETFTGELFF.

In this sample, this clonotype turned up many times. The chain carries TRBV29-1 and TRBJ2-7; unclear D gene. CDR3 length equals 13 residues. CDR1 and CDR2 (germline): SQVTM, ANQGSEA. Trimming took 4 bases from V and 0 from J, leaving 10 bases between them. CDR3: CSVGQAHSYEQYF. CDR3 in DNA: TGCAGCGTTGGTCAGGCTCACTCCTACGAGCAGTACTTC.

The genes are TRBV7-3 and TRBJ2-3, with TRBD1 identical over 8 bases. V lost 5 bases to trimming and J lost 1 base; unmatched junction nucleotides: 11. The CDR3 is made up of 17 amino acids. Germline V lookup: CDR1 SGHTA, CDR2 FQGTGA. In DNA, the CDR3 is TGTGCCAGCAGCCAGTCGACAGGGGACCCCCGCACAGATACGCAGTATTTT. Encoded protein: CASSQSTGDPRTDTQYF. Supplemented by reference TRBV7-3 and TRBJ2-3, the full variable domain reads GAGVSQTPSNKVTEKGKYVELRCDPISGHTALYWYRQSLGQGPEFLIYFQGTGAADDSGLPNDRFFAVRPEGSVSTLKIQRTERGDSAVYLCASSQSTGDPRTDTQYFGPGTRLTVL.

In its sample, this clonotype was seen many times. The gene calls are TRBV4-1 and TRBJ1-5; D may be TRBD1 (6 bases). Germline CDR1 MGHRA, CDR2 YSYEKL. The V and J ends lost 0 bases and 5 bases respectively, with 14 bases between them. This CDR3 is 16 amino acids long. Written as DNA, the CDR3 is TGCGCCAGCAGCCAAGAAAGGACAGCTCGGGATCAGCCCCAGCATTTT. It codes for CASSQERTARDQPQHF.

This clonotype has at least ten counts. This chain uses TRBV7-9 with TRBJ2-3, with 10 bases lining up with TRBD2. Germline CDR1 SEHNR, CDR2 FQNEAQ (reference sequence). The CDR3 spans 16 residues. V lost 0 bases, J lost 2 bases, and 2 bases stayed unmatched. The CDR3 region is CASSLASGGTTDTQYF. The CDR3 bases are TGTGCCAGCAGCTTAGCTAGCGGGGGGACCACAGATACGCAGTATTTT.

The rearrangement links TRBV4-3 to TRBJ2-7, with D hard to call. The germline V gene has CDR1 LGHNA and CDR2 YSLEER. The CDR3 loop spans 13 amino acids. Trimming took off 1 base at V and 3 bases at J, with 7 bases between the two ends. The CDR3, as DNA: TGCGCCAGCAGCCAAGCAGAGGACTACGAGCAGTACTTC. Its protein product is CASSQAEDYEQYF.

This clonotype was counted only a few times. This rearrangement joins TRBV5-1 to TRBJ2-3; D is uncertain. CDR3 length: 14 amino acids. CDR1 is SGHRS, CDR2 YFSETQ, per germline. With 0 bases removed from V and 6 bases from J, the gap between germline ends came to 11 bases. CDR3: CASSLGSGEDTQYF. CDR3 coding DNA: TGCGCCAGCAGCTTGGGGTCCGGAGAGGATACGCAGTATTTT.

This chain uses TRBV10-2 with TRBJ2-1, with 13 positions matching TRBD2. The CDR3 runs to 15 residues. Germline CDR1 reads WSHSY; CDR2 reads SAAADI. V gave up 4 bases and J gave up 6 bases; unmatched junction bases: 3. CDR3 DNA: TGCGCCAGCAGTGGAGGACTAGCGGGAGTCAATGAGCAGTTCTTC. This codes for CASSGGLAGVNEQFF.

In DNA form, the CDR3 reads TGCGCCAGCAGCCAAGGGGCCCCTAGCACAGATACGCAGTATTTT. Its translation is CASSQGAPSTDTQYF. The chain employs TRBV4-1 and TRBJ2-3; D not resolved. The CDR3 extends over 15 amino acids. Trimming removed 1 base from V and 0 bases from J, with 8 bases in between. Germline loops: CDR1 MGHRA, CDR2 YSYEKL.

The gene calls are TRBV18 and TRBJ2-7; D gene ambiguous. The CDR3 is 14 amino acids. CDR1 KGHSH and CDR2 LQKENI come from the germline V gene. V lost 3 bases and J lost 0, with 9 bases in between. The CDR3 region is CASSPDPLSYEQYF. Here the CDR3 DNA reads TGTGCCAGCTCACCGGACCCTCTCTCCTACGAGCAGTACTTC.

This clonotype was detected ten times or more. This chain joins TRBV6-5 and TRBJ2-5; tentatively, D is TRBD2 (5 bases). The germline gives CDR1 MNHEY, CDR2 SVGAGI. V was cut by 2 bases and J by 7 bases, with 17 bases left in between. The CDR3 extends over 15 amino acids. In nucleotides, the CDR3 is TGTGCCAGCAGTTACGACGGGTTGGGAGTCGGGACCCAGTACTTC. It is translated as CASSYDGLGVGTQYF.

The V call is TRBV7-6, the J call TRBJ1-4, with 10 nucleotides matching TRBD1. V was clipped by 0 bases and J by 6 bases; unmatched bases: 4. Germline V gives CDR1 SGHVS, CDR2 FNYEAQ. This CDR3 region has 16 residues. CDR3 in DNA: TGTGCCAGCAGCTTAGCGTTCGGGACAGGGGATGAAAAACTGTTTTTT. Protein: CASSLAFGTGDEKLFF.

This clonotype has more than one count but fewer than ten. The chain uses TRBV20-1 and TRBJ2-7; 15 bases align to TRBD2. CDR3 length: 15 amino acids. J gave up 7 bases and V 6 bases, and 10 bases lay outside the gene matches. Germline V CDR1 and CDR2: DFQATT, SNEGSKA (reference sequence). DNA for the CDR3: TGCAGTGCCCGGACTAGCGGGGGGGACCCTAGGGAGCAGTACTTC. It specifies CSARTSGGDPREQYF.

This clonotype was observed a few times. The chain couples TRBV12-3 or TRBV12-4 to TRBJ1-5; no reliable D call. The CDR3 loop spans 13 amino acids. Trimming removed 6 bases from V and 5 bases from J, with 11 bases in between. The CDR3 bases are TGTGCCAGCAGCCCCACGGTGGATCAGCCCCAGCATTTT. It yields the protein CASSPTVDQPQHF.

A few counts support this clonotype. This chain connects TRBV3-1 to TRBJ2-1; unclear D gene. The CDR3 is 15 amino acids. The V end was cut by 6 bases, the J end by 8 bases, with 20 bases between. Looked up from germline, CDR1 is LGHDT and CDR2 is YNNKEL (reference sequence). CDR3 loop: CASRGSDKWPDEQFF. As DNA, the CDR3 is TGTGCCAGCAGGGGGTCTGATAAGTGGCCGGATGAGCAGTTCTTC.

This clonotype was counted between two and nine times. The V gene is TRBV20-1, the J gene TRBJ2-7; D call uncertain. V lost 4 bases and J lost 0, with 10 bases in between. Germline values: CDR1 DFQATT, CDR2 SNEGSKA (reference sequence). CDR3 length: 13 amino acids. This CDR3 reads CSAMDLYSYEQYF. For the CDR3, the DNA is TGCAGTGCTATGGACCTCTACTCCTACGAGCAGTACTTC.